This note documents a single T cell receptor beta chain sequence. In this sample, this clone turned up a few times. Its antigen has not been determined. Base qualities are not recorded, but no much larger clone differs from it by a single base. This sample is drawn from a study of cytomegalovirus exposure and HLA in healthy donors (dated by TCRdb to 2016 to 2017). For the wider study: An earlier analysis of some 600 of the donors reported under 300 Gb of sequence data and about 120 million unique TCR beta sequences obtained from approximately 180 million T cells. Roughly 310 gigabases of sequencing data and 78 million or so unique TCR sequences were included in an early release covering several hundred HLA-typed donors. The genetic ancestry cluster associated with self-reported Caucasian donors included 65% to 90% of the roughly 400 genotyped donors. The aim of the study was to test whether cataloging public T cell receptors could identify signatures of past pathogen exposure. Using immunosequencing, the study profiled T cell repertoires from fewer than 850 subjects and related those repertoires to cytomegalovirus serostatus. A separate validation cohort of roughly 130 different subjects was used in addition to the roughly 620-subject first cohort. High-throughput TCR immunosequencing, statistical association of individual TCRs with disease status, and machine learning were combined to predict cytomegalovirus infection status. A later analysis re-analyzed previously published TCR beta repertoires from 660 or so donors and added high-resolution HLA genotyping to study TCR occurrence patterns. Rather than drawing on any new phenotypic data, the later analysis identified candidate immune exposures from TCR beta sequences and the way those sequences occurred across donors. To decide whether each TCR beta V gene segment behaved as functional or pseudogenic, an earlier analysis of approximately 620 of the donors relied on high-throughput TCR beta sequencing. Alongside the repertoire data, information on donor age, sex, ethnicity and CMV serostatus was compiled. Genome-wide SNP genotypes for about 65% of the roughly 670 donors were used in a later genetic analysis, which treated that subset as a discovery cohort. All discovery cohort repertoires had been generated using a single sequencing platform. Class I and class II HLA loci were covered by the typing at four-digit resolution. The number of donors typed differed by locus, with about 629-640 for A, B, C, DRB1 and DQB1, around 560 for DQA1, 600 to 610 for DPA1, and around 460 for DPB1. Roughly 5 DR-DQ haplotypes were treated as single units for association and clustering because of strong linkage in the cohort. Among about 400 genotyped donors of the cohort, an average of around 220,000 unique TCR beta nucleotide sequences was sequenced per donor, of which 15% to 20% were non-productive. What the work shows at the level of the full study, not this receptor alone: A cluster of highly shared sequence variants was judged likely to be a technical artifact of the sequencing pipeline. Sequencing depth was assumed to be roughly uniform across donors in the presence/absence analyses, though that assumption may not hold. HLA typing was unavailable for some donors at each locus, so association tests used only the typed subset. In a later genetic analysis, fewer N-insertions in productive TCRs were reported among donors in an Asian-associated ancestry cluster than the approximately 670-donor mean. A further reported finding was that TCR beta sequences accurately predicted the HLA-A and HLA-B alleles for most subjects in the first cohort. In this cohort, only TCR beta chains were sequenced, and detectable features were limited by the absence of alpha or paired-chain data. Most TCR sequences were seen in very few donors, while some public TCRs were found in many individuals. Correlated functional status among segregating V segments might be attributable to linkage disequilibrium, but an unknown experimental factor could not be ruled out. A later genetic analysis associated a missense DCLRE1C variant with V-gene and J-gene trimming of TCR beta chains, and an independent cohort replicated the association. Broadly in line with IMGT annotations, most TCR beta V segments showed up in productive rearrangements about 87% or about 30% of the time in an earlier analysis of approximately 600 of the donors. Assigning TCR associations to individual alleles was difficult when HLA alleles, especially DR and DQ, strongly co-occurred. At a false discovery rate of 0.05, a later analysis linked approximately 18,000 TCR beta sequences to specific HLA alleles. In the study, around 150 TCR beta chains were listed as associated with cytomegalovirus. In a later analysis, several top co-occurrence clusters were reported to appear linked to parvovirus B19, influenza, CMV and Epstein-Barr virus. According to the authors, the approach could potentially be generalized to other disease states and immunological phenotypes. Because the 87-base-pair reads could not distinguish some IMGT-functional V segments, including TRBV6-2 and TRBV6-3, those segments were excluded. A few of the identified cytomegalovirus-associated TCR beta chains were confirmed in vitro to be specific for cytomegalovirus antigens. The classifier was reported to diagnose cytomegalovirus status with high specificity and sensitivity in both the original and validation cohorts. Because counts were too low, roughly 16 rarely observed V segments, including chromosome 9 orphons, were excluded from the earlier analysis of 587 of the donors. Most CMV-associated TCR beta chains appeared to be HLA-restricted in a later analysis, and the HLA associations seemed to be driven largely by CMV exposure. A later analysis found that TCR association rates varied across HLA loci, with DRB1 alleles showing the most associated TCRs and HLA-C alleles the fewest. A later analysis found that HLA-associated TCR beta chains were more clonally expanded and had lower generation probabilities than equally common non-associated chains. CMV serostatus was the only immune exposure information available for the cohort.

The CDR3 runs 14 residues from the cysteine to the phenylalanine. Only the CDR3 DNA is retained, 42 bases long and in frame from the first base. The junction carries 14 bases between V and J, which are trimmed by 5 bases and 3 bases respectively. As encoded in the germline V gene, CDR1 is MNHEY while CDR2 is SVGAGI. The cohort consisted of some 730 healthy bone marrow donors. At the time of sampling, every cohort member was nominally healthy, though immune exposures that went unrecorded were likely present. The donor was CMV seronegative and belonged to the group of around 400 seronegative cohort members. Every donor gave a peripheral blood sample, and the peripheral blood mononuclear cells from that sample were used for TCR beta sequencing. Genomic DNA extraction from the blood cell samples was performed with the Qiagen DNeasy Blood Extraction Kit. The library was prepared using the immunoSEQ multiplex PCR assay. For the multiplex PCR, a mixture combining 60 forward primers for TCR Vbeta segments and 13 reverse primers for TCR Jbeta segments was used. Amplification of the CDR3 region of rearranged TCR beta genes was performed with a multiplex PCR assay on genomic DNA. On the Illumina HiSeq System, the amplified TCR beta libraries were sequenced as 87-base-pair reads. For the original study's pipeline: A later analysis tallied 75 million to 95 million unique TCR beta chains across the 700 or so repertoires, and about 12 million of those chains were shared by two or more donors. A nearest-neighbor algorithm error-corrected the raw reads and collapsed the reads into unique sequences, merging closely related sequences to remove PCR and sequencing errors. V, D and J gene segments were assigned by aligning CDR3 sequences to IMGT reference sequences. Each retained sequence needed at least a six-nucleotide match to both a V gene segment and a J gene segment. Rearrangements were called productive when the CDR3 lacked stop codons and stayed in frame with V and J; all others were non-productive. CDR3 was defined by IMGT convention, running from the second conserved V-encoded cysteine to the conserved J-encoded phenylalanine. The earlier analysis of about 590 of the donors excluded sequences that lacked an unambiguous match to a single V gene segment. An earlier analysis of under 750 of the donors called V segments functional above 56.7% productive rearrangements and segregating when the between-donor standard deviation exceeded 5%. A statistical classification framework was developed to diagnose cytomegalovirus status using the catalog of TCR beta chain sequences. In a later analysis, V and J genes were assigned by comparing TCR nucleotide sequences against IMGT/GENE-DB human TR gene sequences. In a later analysis, CDR3 sequences and most-parsimonious VDJ recombination scenarios were assigned using the TCRdist pipeline. In a later analysis, each TCR beta chain was defined by its CDR3 amino acid sequence together with its V-gene family, and reads lacking a unique V-gene family were excluded. In a later analysis, approximately 640 highly shared, low-generation-probability nucleotide sequences were removed to address suspected cross-contamination and a sequencing artifact. For each public chain, a later analysis derived a clonal expansion index from normalized ranks of inferred template counts within each repertoire. Generation probabilities in a later analysis came from a VDJ recombination model fitted to out-of-frame rearrangements, and those results were checked against IGoR. Hypergeometric tests were used in a later analysis to score TCR-TCR, TCR-HLA and TCR-CMV co-occurrence, with a repertoire-size bias correction applied to the TCR pairs. A later analysis estimated false discovery rates by permuting HLA or CMV assignments 20 times. In a later analysis, co-occurring TCRs were grouped using DBSCAN, and TCRdist sequence similarity was added for clustering within HLA-allele-positive subsets. Co-occurrence clustering excluded repertoires with fewer than 30,000 or more than 120,000 public chains, plus five with anomalous nucleotide sharing. TCRdb took over this immuneACCESS table, retaining in-frame rearrangements with V and J assigned. Such tables are incomplete; in checked studies, under half of the missing clones stem from an unresolved V gene, and the remainder is unexplained. That table is the source of V, J and clone size, and D and trimming were worked out from the DNA. In this sample the table shows 80,000 to 100,000 clones, approximately 70% of which occur a single time. The ten largest clones represent less than 2.5% of the sample.

Recombination connected TRBV6-5 to TRBJ2-7; the D gene is perhaps TRBD1, from 6 matching bases. The receptor was isolated from a man aged 45-60 years in good health and CMV-seronegative. The material sequenced was PBMCs. Here is the DNA: TGTGCCAGCAGTGTTGCCAGGGGATTCTACGAGCAGTACTTC. This codes for CASSVARGFYEQYF.